Following are 20 T cell receptor beta chains from one sample sequenced in a study of patients and donors after allogeneic stem cell transplantation. TCRdb used MiXCR to reprocess the RT-PCR reads, holding one entry per CDR3 protein. This table holds roughly 40,000 distinct CDR3 sequences, roughly 29% found once. The sample taken for sequencing was blood, either unsorted or a sorted T cell fraction (not recorded which). The receptors were gathered from a human donor who was either an allogeneic HSCT recipient or a stem cell or donor lymphocyte infusion donor (not recorded which). It is not recorded whose cells these are; they may come from a transplant donor.

The table lists this clonotype with a few counts. J is TRBJ1-1 and V is TRBV7-8, with 7 bases matching TRBD1. Losses at the gene ends were 4 bases for V and 11 bases for J; bases not matched to a gene: 7. Germline assignment: CDR1 SGHVS and CDR2 FQNEAQ. The CDR3 covers 12 residues. CDR3 sequence reads: CASSSPTGMAFF. The CDR3, as DNA: TGTGCCAGCAGCTCACCGACAGGGATGGCTTTCTTT.

The chain combines TRBV7-3 with TRBJ2-1; weak D call: TRBD2 (5 bases). This CDR3 has 13 amino acids. The germline CDR1 and CDR2 sequences are SGHTA and FQGTGA. Trimming left V 5 bases short and J 13 bases short, with 18 bases between. CDR3 nucleotide sequence: TGTGCCAGCAGCAGTGGCGGCGGCTCGGGACAGTTCTTC. This codes for CASSSGGGSGQFF. Together with reference TRBV7-3 and TRBJ2-1, the CDR3 gives the full variable domain: GAGVSQTPSNKVTEKGKYVELRCDPISGHTALYWYRQSLGQGPEFLIYFQGTGAADDSGLPNDRFFAVRPEGSVSTLKIQRTERGDSAVYLCASSSGGGSGQFFGPGTRLTVL.

This chain joins TRBV12-3 or TRBV12-4 and TRBJ2-7; tentative D call: TRBD1 (5 bases). The germline V and J ends were trimmed by 4 bases and 1 base, with 11 bases remaining between them. The CDR3 totals 14 residues. The CDR3: CASSWEYRSYEQYF. CDR3 coding DNA: TGTGCCAGCAGTTGGGAATACAGGTCCTACGAGCAGTACTTC.

The chain is built from TRBV10-1 and TRBJ1-1, with unresolved D. The V gene's germline CDR1 is WNHNN and CDR2 SYGVQD (reference sequence). The CDR3 extends over 13 amino acids. The V end was cut by 3 bases, the J end by 5 bases, with 10 bases between. CDR3 loop: CASSDQLATEAFF. CDR3 in DNA: TGCGCCAGCAGTGATCAGCTAGCAACTGAAGCTTTCTTT.

The chain has TRBV4-2 and TRBJ2-5; TRBD2 aligns across 15 bases. Trimming cost V 0 bases and J 2 bases; bases outside gene matches: 13. The germline V gene has CDR1 LGHNA and CDR2 YNFKEQ. The CDR3 totals 21 residues. DNA for the CDR3: TGTGCCAGCAGCCAAGAATGGGGGACTAGCGGGAGGTTCCGGGCTCAAGAGACCCAGTACTTC. The encoded protein is CASSQEWGTSGRFRAQETQYF.

The chain is built from TRBV10-3 and TRBJ1-5, with D tentatively TRBD1 (6 bases). V was trimmed by 6 bases and J by 2 bases, leaving 8 bases between them. The CDR3 sequence is 13 residues long. Germline values: CDR1 ENHRY, CDR2 SYGVKD. The CDR3 loop reads CAIRKGGNQPQHF. CDR3 sequence (DNA): TGTGCCATCAGAAAGGGGGGCAATCAGCCCCAGCATTTT.

A remark on this clonotype: The germline gene is not matched at one end of the junction; a read error may be the cause. This chain joins TRBV7-7 and TRBJ2-3; D is uncertain. There are 13 residues in the CDR3. Germline values: CDR1 SSHAT, CDR2 FNYEAQ (reference sequence). DNA for the CDR3: TGTGCTAGCAGCTTAAGTTTTCCAGATACGCAGTATTTT. Protein product: CASSLSFPDTQYF. Full variable domain (rest looked up from reference TRBV7-7 and TRBJ2-3): GAGVSQSPRYKVTKRGQDVTLRCDPISSHATLYWYQQALGQGPEFLTYFNYEAQPDKSGLPSDRFSAERPEGSISTLTIQRTEQRDSAMYRCASSLSFPDTQYFGPGTRLTVL.

The V gene is TRBV4-3, the J gene TRBJ2-1; D remains unclear. The V end was cut by 0 bases, the J end by 9 bases, with 9 bases between. Germline assignment: CDR1 LGHNA and CDR2 YSLEER. The CDR3 is 13 amino acids. The CDR3 region has the DNA TGCGCCAGCAGCCAAGAAACGGGTGGTGAGCAGTTCTTC. This encodes CASSQETGGEQFF.

This clonotype showed up many times. CDR3 sequence reads: CSAFRTGKKEAFF. CDR3 DNA sequence: TGCAGTGCGTTTCGGACAGGAAAGAAGGAGGCTTTCTTT. The genes are TRBV20-1 and TRBJ1-1, with 7 positions matching TRBD1. CDR1 DFQATT and CDR2 SNEGSKA come from the germline V gene (reference sequence). There are 13 residues in the CDR3. The V and J ends lost 6 bases and 11 bases, in that order; junction bases with no gene match: 15.

The chain couples TRBV6-5 to TRBJ2-5; D gene ambiguous. This CDR3 is 11 amino acids long. V dropped 8 bases and J dropped 1 base, with 5 bases sitting between them. The germline gives CDR1 MNHEY, CDR2 SVGAGI. The CDR3 DNA reads TGTGCCAGCGGAATCCAAGAGACCCAGTACTTC. It translates to CASGIQETQYF.

This clonotype was observed a few times. The chain is built from TRBV28 and TRBJ1-1; a possible D gene is TRBD1 (5 bases). The CDR3 spans 14 residues. With 4 bases removed from V and 0 bases from J, the gap between germline ends came to 9 bases. The germline CDR1 and CDR2 sequences are MDHEN and SYDVKM. In DNA form, the CDR3 reads TGTGCCAGCAGTTGGAGGGGCGTGAACACTGAAGCTTTCTTT. Translating it yields CASSWRGVNTEAFF.

This clonotype was counted a few times. This chain connects TRBV6-2 or TRBV6-3 to TRBJ1-5; D might be TRBD1 (6 bases). The germline gives CDR1 MNHEY, CDR2 SVGEGT. V lost 5 bases and J 3 bases, leaving 11 bases between the germline ends. This CDR3 is built from 14 residues. CDR3 sequence reads: CASSGDIYNQPQHF. The CDR3 DNA reads TGTGCCAGCAGTGGGGACATTTACAATCAGCCCCAGCATTTT.

This chain links TRBV9 with TRBJ1-2; no firm D call. There are 11 residues in the CDR3. Trimming shortened V by 4 bases and J by 8 bases, and 9 bases separated the two germline ends. CDR1 and CDR2 (germline): SGDLS, YYNGEE. CDR3 DNA: TGTGCCAGCAGCTCGAGGGAGGGCTACACCTTC. Residues: CASSSREGYTF. Full variable domain (outside the CDR3, taken from reference TRBV9 and TRBJ1-2): DSGVTQTPKHLITATGQRVTLRCSPRSGDLSVYWYQQSLDQGLQFLIQYYNGEERAKGNILERFSAQQFPDLHSELNLSSLELGDSALYFCASSSREGYTFGSGTRLTVV.

V gene TRBV20-1 combines with J gene TRBJ2-7; 7 positions agree with TRBD2. Germline loops: CDR1 DFQATT, CDR2 SNEGSKA (reference sequence). The length of the CDR3 is 14 residues. The ends lost 1 base at V and 0 bases at J; junction bases unmatched: 3. The DNA of the CDR3 is TGCAGTGCTAGAGGGAGGGACTACTCCTACGAGCAGTACTTC. This encodes CSARGRDYSYEQYF.

V and J are TRBV3-1 and TRBJ2-2; 11 positions match TRBD2. CDR3 length: 17 amino acids. J lost 2 bases, V lost 2 bases, and 4 bases had no gene match. In germline, CDR1 is LGHDT, CDR2 YNNKEL (reference sequence). The CDR3 protein is CASSQIAGGPNTGELFF. DNA for the CDR3: TGTGCCAGCAGCCAAATAGCGGGAGGGCCAAACACCGGGGAGCTGTTTTTT.

The genes are TRBV20-1 and TRBJ2-7; possibly TRBD1 for D (5 bases). Trimming stripped 5 bases from V and 1 base from J, with 9 bases between. CDR1 and CDR2 (germline): DFQATT, SNEGSKA (reference sequence). The CDR3 totals 12 residues. CDR3 amino acids: CSAARQSYEQYF. The CDR3 nucleotides read TGCAGTGCTGCAAGACAGTCCTACGAGCAGTACTTC.

This clonotype was observed a handful of times. This chain connects TRBV12-3 or TRBV12-4 to TRBJ1-3; D not resolved. This CDR3 contains 14 residues. V lost 7 bases and J 4 bases, leaving 14 bases between the germline ends. The CDR3 sequence is CASKTIIGGNTIYF. The CDR3 nucleotides are TGTGCCAGCAAGACAATAATCGGCGGAAACACCATATATTTT.

The chain recombines TRBV20-1 with TRBJ1-3; tentative D call: TRBD1 (6 bases). Germline lookup yields CDR1 DFQATT and CDR2 SNEGSKA (reference sequence). Trimming took off 3 bases at V and 4 bases at J, with 22 bases between the two ends. The CDR3 sequence is 17 residues long. CDR3 loop: CSARRAPLQGGGNTIYF. The CDR3 DNA reads as TGCAGTGCTAGGCGGGCCCCCCTACAGGGCGGAGGAAACACCATATATTTT.

CDR3 loop: CASSQGEVRELFF. The CDR3 region has the DNA TGTGCCAGCAGCCAGGGAGAAGTCAGGGAGCTGTTTTTT. The chain uses TRBV4-2 and TRBJ2-2; D might be TRBD2 (5 bases). The CDR3 loop spans 13 amino acids. The germline V and J ends were trimmed by 3 bases and 9 bases, with 11 bases remaining between them. Germline V gene data show CDR1 as LGHNA and CDR2 as YNFKEQ.

The V gene is TRBV6-1, the J gene TRBJ1-5; a weak D match, TRBD1 (5 bases). Trimming pared 0 bases from V and 2 bases from J, leaving 14 bases between. The CDR3 is 17 residues long. Germline assignment: CDR1 MNHNS and CDR2 SASEGT. The CDR3 DNA is TGTGCCAGCAGTGAAGCGCTGGGGGGTCGAGGCAATCAGCCCCAGCATTTT. This gives the protein CASSEALGGRGNQPQHF.